This T cell receptor (beta chain) was sequenced during a study of blood T cells in healthy people across ages. As for the study in general: Researchers report that template switching captured about one barcoded beta molecule per two T cells.

Turning to this clonotype: Its antigen remains unknown. Germline and junction disagree at one end, which may indicate a read error.

The study's findings and limits: PBMCs were not sorted, which prevented a conclusive comparison of naive versus antigen-experienced cells.

Primed by a sample-barcoded 5' primer and a J-beta primer mix, a second PCR proceeded for about 7 to 11 cycles. TCRdb re-called the 5' RACE reads through MiXCR, storing one row per CDR3 protein. This table holds 500,000 to 700,000 distinct CDR3 sequences, 25% to 30% found once. This CDR3 contains 16 residues. Germline V gene data show CDR1 as SEHNR and CDR2 as FQNEAQ (reference sequence). Sequenced sample: blood. This sequence originates from a woman older than 75 in good health. V usage is TRBV7-9 and J usage is TRBJ2-1, with 8 bases identical to TRBD1. The CDR3 here is CASSFMAGGPYNERFF. The CDR3 DNA reads TGTGCCAGCAGCTTCATGGCAGGGGGCCCCTACAATGAGCGGTTCTTC.